The 8 T cell receptor beta chains below were found in one sample sequenced in a study of identical twins. One entry per CDR3 protein results from TCRdb running MiXCR on the 5' RACE reads. The sample yields about 280,000 distinct CDR3 sequences, more than 6.5% seen once. In addition, the sample was reused for a study of yellow fever vaccine responses in identical twins.

Sample: memory (CD45RO+) T cells sorted from blood. The receptor source for this set is a woman between 18 and 29 years old in good health.

This clonotype appeared many times. The rearrangement uses TRBV10-3 and TRBJ1-5; perhaps TRBD1 as D (6 bases). The germline gives CDR1 ENHRY, CDR2 SYGVKD. This CDR3 contains 14 residues. Trimming took off 3 bases at V and 3 bases at J, with 9 bases between the two ends. The CDR3 nucleotides read TGTGCCATCAGTGAAGGGGGATCCAATCAGCCCCAGCATTTT. Protein product: CAISEGGSNQPQHF.

This clonotype was detected ten times or more. The rearrangement uses TRBV6-1 and TRBJ1-5, with a tentative D call TRBD1 (5 bases). The CDR3 totals 16 residues. V gave up 6 bases and J gave up 4 bases, with 19 bases separating them. CDR1 is MNHNS, CDR2 SASEGT, per germline. The CDR3 coding sequence is TGTGCCAGCAGGTCTTCGGACACCCCAATTAATCAGCCCCAGCATTTT. Amino acids: CASRSSDTPINQPQHF.

This clonotype was counted a few times. The rearrangement links TRBV24-1 to TRBJ2-1; TRBD2 matches at 9 bases. Germline values: CDR1 KGHDR, CDR2 SFDVKD. The trim removed 5 bases at V and 1 base at J, leaving 2 bases unmatched. The CDR3 is 15 residues long. The CDR3 nucleotides are TGTGCCACCAGTGTTAGCGGGAGTTCCTACAATGAGCAGTTCTTC. Protein sequence: CATSVSGSSYNEQFF.

This clonotype came up many times. Written as DNA, the CDR3 is TGTGCCATCAGTGAGGCAGGGCGGGGTCGGCAGTTCTTC. Residues: CAISEAGRGRQFF. The chain carries TRBV10-3 and TRBJ2-1, with a possible D match to TRBD2 (6 bases). The germline CDR1 and CDR2 sequences are ENHRY and SYGVKD. Trimming removed 2 bases from V and 12 bases from J, with 14 bases in between. CDR3 length: 13 amino acids.

The table lists this clonotype with many counts. The gene calls are TRBV5-1 and TRBJ2-2; 8 bases agree with TRBD2. This CDR3 comprises 15 residues. Germline trimming cut 1 base from V and 5 bases from J; bases unmatched to any gene: 4. Looked up from germline, CDR1 is SGHRS and CDR2 is YFSETQ. CDR3 nucleotides: TGCGCCAGCAGCTTGTTCCAGCGGGGGACCGGGGAGCTGTTTTTT. Translating it yields CASSLFQRGTGELFF.

This clonotype was detected a few times. V and J are TRBV3-1 and TRBJ2-7, with a tentative D call TRBD2 (6 bases). Germline CDR1 LGHDT, CDR2 YNNKEL (reference sequence). The CDR3 runs to 14 residues. Trimming pared 0 bases from V and 6 bases from J, leaving 12 bases between. The CDR3 loop is CASSQDWRDPEQYF. The CDR3 DNA follows: TGTGCCAGCAGCCAAGACTGGCGGGATCCCGAGCAGTACTTC.

This clonotype was detected many times. The gene calls are TRBV5-1 and TRBJ2-2; no clear D gene. With 4 bases removed from V and 0 bases from J, the gap between germline ends came to 10 bases. This CDR3 comprises 15 residues. From germline, CDR1 is SGHRS and CDR2 YFSETQ. This CDR3 reads CASSPPSSNTGELFF. The CDR3 DNA reads as TGCGCCAGCAGCCCCCCGAGTTCGAACACCGGGGAGCTGTTTTTT.

This clonotype has more than one count but fewer than ten. The chain links TRBV21-1 to TRBJ1-1; TRBD1, as called in the table, went unchecked against the DNA. TRBV21-1 is described as a pseudogene. This CDR3 comprises 17 residues. CDR3 amino acids: CASSSRDRVEGNTEAFF. For the CDR3, the DNA is TGTGCCAGCAGCTCCCGGGACAGGGTCGAAGGGAACACTGAAGCTTTCTTT.